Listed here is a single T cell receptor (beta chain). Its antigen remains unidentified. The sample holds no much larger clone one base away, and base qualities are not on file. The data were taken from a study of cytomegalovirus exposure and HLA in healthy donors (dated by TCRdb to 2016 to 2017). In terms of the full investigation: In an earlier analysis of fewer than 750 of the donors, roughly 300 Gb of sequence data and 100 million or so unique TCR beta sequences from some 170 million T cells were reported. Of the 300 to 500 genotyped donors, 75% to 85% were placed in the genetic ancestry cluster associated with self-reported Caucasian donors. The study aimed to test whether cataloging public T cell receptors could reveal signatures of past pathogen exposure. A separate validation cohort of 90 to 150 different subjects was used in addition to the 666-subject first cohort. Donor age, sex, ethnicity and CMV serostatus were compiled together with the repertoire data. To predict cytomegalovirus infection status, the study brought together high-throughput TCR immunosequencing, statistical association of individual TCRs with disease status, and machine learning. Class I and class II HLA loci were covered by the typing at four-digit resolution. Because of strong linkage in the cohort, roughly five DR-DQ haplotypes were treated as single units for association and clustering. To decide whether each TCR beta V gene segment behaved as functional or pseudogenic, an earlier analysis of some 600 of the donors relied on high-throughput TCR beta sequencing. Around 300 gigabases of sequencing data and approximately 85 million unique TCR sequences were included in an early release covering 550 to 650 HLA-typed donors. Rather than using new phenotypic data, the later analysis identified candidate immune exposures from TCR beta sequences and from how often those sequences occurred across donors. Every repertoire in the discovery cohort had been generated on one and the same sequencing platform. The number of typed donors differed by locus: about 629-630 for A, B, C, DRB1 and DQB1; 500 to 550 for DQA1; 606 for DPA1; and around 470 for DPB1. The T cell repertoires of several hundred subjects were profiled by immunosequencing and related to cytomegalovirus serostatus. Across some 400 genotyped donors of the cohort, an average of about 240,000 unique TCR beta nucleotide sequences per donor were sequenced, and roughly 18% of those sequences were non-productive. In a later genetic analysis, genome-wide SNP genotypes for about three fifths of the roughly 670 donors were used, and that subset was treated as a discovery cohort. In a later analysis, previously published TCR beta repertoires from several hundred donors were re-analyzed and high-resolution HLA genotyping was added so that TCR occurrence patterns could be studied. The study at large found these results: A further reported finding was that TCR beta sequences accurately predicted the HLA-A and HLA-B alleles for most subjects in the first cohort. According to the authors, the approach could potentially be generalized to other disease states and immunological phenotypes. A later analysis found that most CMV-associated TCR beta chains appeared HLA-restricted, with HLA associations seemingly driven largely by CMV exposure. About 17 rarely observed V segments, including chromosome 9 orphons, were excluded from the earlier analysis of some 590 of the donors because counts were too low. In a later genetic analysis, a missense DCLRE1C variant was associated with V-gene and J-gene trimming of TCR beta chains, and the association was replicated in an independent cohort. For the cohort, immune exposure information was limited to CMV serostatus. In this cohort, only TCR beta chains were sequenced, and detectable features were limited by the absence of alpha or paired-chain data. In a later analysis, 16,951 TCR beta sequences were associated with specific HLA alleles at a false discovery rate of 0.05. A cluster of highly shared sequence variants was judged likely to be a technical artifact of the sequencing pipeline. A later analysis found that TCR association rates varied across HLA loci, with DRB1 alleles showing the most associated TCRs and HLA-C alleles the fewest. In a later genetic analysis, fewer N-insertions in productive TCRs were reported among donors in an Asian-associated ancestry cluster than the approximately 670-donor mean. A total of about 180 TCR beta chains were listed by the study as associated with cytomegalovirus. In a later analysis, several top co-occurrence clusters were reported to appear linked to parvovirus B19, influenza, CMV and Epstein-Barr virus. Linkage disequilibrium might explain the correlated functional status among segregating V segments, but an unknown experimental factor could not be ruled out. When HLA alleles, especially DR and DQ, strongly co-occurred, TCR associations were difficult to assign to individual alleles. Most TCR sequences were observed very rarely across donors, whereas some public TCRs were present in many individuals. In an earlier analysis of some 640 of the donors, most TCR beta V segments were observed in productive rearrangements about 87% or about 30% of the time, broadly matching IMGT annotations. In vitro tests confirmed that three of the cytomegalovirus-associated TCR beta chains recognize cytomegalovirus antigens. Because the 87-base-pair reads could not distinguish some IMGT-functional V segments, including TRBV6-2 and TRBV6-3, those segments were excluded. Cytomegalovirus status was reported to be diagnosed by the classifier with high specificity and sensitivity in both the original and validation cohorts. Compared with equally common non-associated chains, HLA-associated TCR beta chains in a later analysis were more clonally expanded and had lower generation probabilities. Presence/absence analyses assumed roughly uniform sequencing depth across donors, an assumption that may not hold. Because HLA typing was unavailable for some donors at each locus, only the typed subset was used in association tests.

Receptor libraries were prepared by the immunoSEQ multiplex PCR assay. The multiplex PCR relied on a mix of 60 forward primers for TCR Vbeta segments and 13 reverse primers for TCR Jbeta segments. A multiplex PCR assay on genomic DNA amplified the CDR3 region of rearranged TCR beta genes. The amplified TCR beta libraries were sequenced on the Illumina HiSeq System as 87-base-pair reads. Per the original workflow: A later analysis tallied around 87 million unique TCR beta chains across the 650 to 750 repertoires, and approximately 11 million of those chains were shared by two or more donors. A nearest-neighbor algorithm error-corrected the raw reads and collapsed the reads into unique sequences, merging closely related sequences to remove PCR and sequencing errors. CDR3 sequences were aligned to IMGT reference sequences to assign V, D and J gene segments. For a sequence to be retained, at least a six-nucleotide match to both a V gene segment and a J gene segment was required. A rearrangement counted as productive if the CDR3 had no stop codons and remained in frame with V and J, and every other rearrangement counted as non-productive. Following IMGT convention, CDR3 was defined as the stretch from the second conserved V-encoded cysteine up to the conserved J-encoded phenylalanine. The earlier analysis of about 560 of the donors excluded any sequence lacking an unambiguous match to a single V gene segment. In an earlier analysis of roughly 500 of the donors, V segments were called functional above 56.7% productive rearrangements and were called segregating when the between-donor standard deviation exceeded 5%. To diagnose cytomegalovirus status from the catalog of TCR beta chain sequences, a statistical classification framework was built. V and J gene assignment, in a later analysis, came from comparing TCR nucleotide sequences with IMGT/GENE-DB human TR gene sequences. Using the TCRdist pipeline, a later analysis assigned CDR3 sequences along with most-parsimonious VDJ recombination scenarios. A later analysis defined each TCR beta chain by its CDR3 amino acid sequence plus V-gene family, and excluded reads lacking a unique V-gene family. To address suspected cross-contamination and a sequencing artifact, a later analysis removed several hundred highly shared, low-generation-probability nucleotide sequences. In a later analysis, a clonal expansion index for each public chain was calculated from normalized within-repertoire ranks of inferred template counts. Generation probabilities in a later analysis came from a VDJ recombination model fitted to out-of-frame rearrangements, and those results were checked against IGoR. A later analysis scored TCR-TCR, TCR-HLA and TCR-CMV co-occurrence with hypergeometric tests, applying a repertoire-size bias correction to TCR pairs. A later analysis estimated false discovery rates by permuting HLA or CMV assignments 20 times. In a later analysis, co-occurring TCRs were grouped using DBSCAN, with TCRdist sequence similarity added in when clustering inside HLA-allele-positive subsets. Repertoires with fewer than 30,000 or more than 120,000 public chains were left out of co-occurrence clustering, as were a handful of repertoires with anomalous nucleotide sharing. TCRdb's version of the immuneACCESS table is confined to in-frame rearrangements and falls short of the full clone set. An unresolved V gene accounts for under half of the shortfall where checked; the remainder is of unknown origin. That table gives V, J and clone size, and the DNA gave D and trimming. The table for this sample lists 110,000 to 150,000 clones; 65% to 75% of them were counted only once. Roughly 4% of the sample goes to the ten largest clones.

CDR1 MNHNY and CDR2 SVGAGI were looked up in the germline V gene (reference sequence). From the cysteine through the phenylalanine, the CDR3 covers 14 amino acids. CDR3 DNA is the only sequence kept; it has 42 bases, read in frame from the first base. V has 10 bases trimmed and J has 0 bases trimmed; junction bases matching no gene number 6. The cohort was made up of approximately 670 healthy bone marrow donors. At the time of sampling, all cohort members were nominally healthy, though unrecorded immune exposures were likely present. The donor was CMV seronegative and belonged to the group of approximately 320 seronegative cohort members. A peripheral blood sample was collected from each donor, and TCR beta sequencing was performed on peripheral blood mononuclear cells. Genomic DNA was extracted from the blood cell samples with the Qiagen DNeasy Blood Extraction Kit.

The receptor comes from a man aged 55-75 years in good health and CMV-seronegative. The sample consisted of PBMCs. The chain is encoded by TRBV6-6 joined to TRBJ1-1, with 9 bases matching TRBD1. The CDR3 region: CATRTGVVNTEAFF. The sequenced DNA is TGTGCCACCCGGACAGGGGTAGTGAACACTGAAGCTTTCTTT.